These T cell receptor beta chains were read from a single sample in a study of blood T cell repertoires in COVID-19. This table comes from immunoSEQ multiplex PCR, and its TCRdb copy is limited to in-frame clones, with some not included. The sample yields approximately 150,000 clones, about nine tenths seen once. The sequenced sample consisted of peripheral blood. These receptors all come from an elderly man with acute or convalescent COVID-19. Each CDR3 is given with its conserved first and last residue. The D gene is left open where the match is weak. Where a row states a size, it is once, few, many or the class of an expanded clone; other rows omit it.

v_call: TRBV3-1/TRBV3-2
j_call: TRBJ1-2
d_call: TRBD1
clone_size: few
cdr3_aa: CASSPPGQGSYGYTF
cdr3_nt: TGTGCCAGCAGCCCCCCGGGACAGGGGAGCTATGGCTACACCTTC

v_call: TRBV9
j_call: TRBJ2-7
d_call: NA
clone_size: NA
cdr3_aa: CASSGRAGSYEQYF
cdr3_nt: TGTGCCAGCAGCGGGCGGGCGGGCTCCTACGAGCAGTACTTC

v_call: TRBV18
j_call: TRBJ2-1
d_call: TRBD1
clone_size: NA
cdr3_aa: CASSPRQGYNEQFF
cdr3_nt: TGTGCCAGCTCACCGCGACAGGGGTACAATGAGCAGTTCTTC

v_call: TRBV9
j_call: TRBJ2-2
d_call: NA
clone_size: NA
cdr3_aa: CASSVAGRRPGELFF
cdr3_nt: TGTGCCAGCAGCGTAGCTGGTCGCAGGCCCGGGGAGCTGTTTTTT

v_call: TRBV19
j_call: TRBJ2-5
d_call: TRBD2
clone_size: NA
cdr3_aa: CASSIFTSAETQYF
cdr3_nt: TGTGCCAGTAGTATCTTCACTAGCGCAGAGACCCAGTACTTC

v_call: TRBV28
j_call: TRBJ2-5
d_call: TRBD2
clone_size: NA
cdr3_aa: CASGPRAAGGPETQYF
cdr3_nt: TGTGCCAGCGGGCCACGGGCTGCGGGAGGGCCCGAGACCCAGTACTTC

v_call: TRBV5-1
j_call: TRBJ2-3
d_call: NA
clone_size: NA
cdr3_aa: CASSPGLLSTDTQYF
cdr3_nt: TGCGCCAGCAGCCCGGGACTCCTCAGCACAGATACGCAGTATTTT

v_call: TRBV5-6
j_call: TRBJ2-1
d_call: NA
clone_size: once
cdr3_aa: CASSLEGWQGSSYNEQFF
cdr3_nt: TGTGCCAGCAGCCTGGAGGGTTGGCAGGGCAGCTCCTACAATGAGCAGTTCTTC

v_call: TRBV5-1
j_call: TRBJ1-1
d_call: NA
clone_size: NA
cdr3_aa: CASSLNGGENTEAFF
cdr3_nt: TGCGCCAGCAGCTTAAACGGAGGGGAGAACACTGAAGCTTTCTTT

v_call: TRBV2
j_call: TRBJ1-4
d_call: NA
clone_size: NA
cdr3_aa: CASSDASAKLFF
cdr3_nt: TGTGCCAGCAGTGATGCGTCCGCTAAACTGTTTTTT

v_call: TRBV27
j_call: TRBJ2-1
d_call: NA
clone_size: NA
cdr3_aa: CASSFVGVNEQFF
cdr3_nt: TGTGCCAGCAGTTTTGTAGGGGTCAATGAGCAGTTCTTC

v_call: TRBV29-1
j_call: TRBJ1-1
d_call: NA
clone_size: NA
cdr3_aa: CSVMQMMNTEAFF
cdr3_nt: TGCAGCGTGATGCAGATGATGAACACTGAAGCTTTCTTT